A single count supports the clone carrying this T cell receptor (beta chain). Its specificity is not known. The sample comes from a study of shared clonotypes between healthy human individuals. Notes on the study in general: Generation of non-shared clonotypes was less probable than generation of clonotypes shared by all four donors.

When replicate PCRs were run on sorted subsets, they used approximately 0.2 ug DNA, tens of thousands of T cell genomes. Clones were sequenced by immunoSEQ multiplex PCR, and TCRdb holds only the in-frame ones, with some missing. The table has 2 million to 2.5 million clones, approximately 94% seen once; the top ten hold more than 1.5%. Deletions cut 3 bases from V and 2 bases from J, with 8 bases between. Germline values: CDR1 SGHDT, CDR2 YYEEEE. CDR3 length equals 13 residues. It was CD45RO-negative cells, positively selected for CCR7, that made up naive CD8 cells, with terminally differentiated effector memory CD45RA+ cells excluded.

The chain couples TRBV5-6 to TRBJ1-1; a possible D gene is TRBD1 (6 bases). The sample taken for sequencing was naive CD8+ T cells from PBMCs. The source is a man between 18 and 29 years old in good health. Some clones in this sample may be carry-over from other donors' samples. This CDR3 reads CASSWGTNTEAFF. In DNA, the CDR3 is TGTGCCAGCAGCTGGGGGACAAACACTGAAGCTTTCTTT.